This TCR beta chain was observed in a study of metastatic and nonmetastatic thyroid tumors. Study overall: Repertoire comparisons spanned blood and tumor or nodule tissue from malignant and benign thyroid patients.

TCRdb recomputed clones from the PCR reads via MiXCR. Of about 2,000 clones listed, approximately 25% were seen once; the top ten hold around 26%. Ahead of thyroid surgery, no patient had received treatment of any kind. The V end was cut by 1 base, the J end by 2 bases, with 11 bases between. The CDR3 loop spans 16 amino acids. Per germline, CDR1 KGHSH and CDR2 LQKENI. The rearrangement links TRBV18 to TRBJ2-2, with D possibly being TRBD1 or TRBD2 (6 bases each). The sequence was obtained from a male donor with papillary thyroid cancer or a benign thyroid nodule (not recorded which). Some clones in this sample may be carry-over from other donors' samples. The source material was adjacent normal tissue. The DNA of the CDR3 is TGTGCCAGCTCACCACTCCGGGGGCAAAACACCGGGGAGCTGTTTTTT. The encoded protein is CASSPLRGQNTGELFF. Based on the CDR3 plus reference TRBV18 and TRBJ2-2, the full variable domain is NAGVMQNPRHLVRRRGQEARLRCSPMKGHSHVYWYRQLPEEGLKFMVYLQKENIIDESGMPKERFSAEFPKEGPSILRIQQVVRGDSAAYFCASSPLRGQNTGELFFGEGSRLTVL.